The 14 T cell receptor beta chains given below trace back to one sample, sequenced in a study of blood T cell repertoires in COVID-19. The table came from immunoSEQ multiplex PCR; TCRdb's copy has only in-frame clones and leaves some out. Here the sample spans some 240,000 clones, about 93% being singletons. Specimen: peripheral blood. These receptors all stem from a man in his 60s with COVID-19, enrolled during active disease.

This clone has only one observation. V is TRBV7-2 and J is TRBJ1-5; D remains unclear. Trimming took 2 bases from V and 5 from J, leaving 19 bases between them. The CDR3 has 17 residues. The V gene's germline CDR1 is SGHTA and CDR2 FQGNSA. This CDR3 is CASSLFPQITEDQPQHF. As DNA, the CDR3 is TGTGCCAGCAGCTTATTTCCTCAGATTACTGAGGATCAGCCCCAGCATTTT.

This chain links TRBV28 with TRBJ2-1, with D uncertain. V was cut by 6 bases and J by 4 bases, with 13 bases left in between. The CDR3 sequence is 14 residues long. CDR1 and CDR2 (germline): MDHEN, SYDVKM. The CDR3 region has the DNA TGTGCCAGCAGCCCTGCGGAAATATACAATGAGCAGTTCTTC. Translating gives CASSPAEIYNEQFF.

The chain is built from TRBV5-1 and TRBJ2-7; 10 positions match TRBD2. The CDR3 is made up of 16 amino acids. Germline V CDR1 and CDR2: SGHRS, YFSETQ. Unmatched junction bases numbered 12, after V lost 6 bases and J lost 3 bases. Written as DNA, the CDR3 is TGCGCCAGCAACCCGGGAAGTACTAGCGGGGTCTACGAGCAGTACTTC. It translates to CASNPGSTSGVYEQYF.

The V and J genes are TRBV28 and TRBJ1-1, with TRBD1 as a possible D gene (6 bases). The CDR3 consists of 12 residues. Germline V gene lookup returns CDR1 MDHEN and CDR2 SYDVKM. V gave up 5 bases and J gave up 10 bases, with 14 bases separating them. The CDR3 loop is CASSLRTGPAFF. CDR3 DNA sequence: TGTGCCAGCAGTCTCCGAACAGGGCCAGCTTTCTTT.

This chain joins TRBV6-2 or TRBV6-3 and TRBJ2-2; 12 bases fit TRBD1. J was trimmed by 3 bases and V by 5 bases; bases with no gene match: 4. CDR1 and CDR2 (germline): MNHEY, SVGEGT. CDR3 length: 16 amino acids. CDR3 nucleotides: TGTGCCAGCAGTGGGACAGGGGGCTGGTACACCGGGGAGCTGTTTTTT. This codes for CASSGTGGWYTGELFF.

This chain uses TRBV7-3 with TRBJ2-1, with D unclear. CDR1 is SGHTA, CDR2 FQGTGA, per germline. This CDR3 is built from 15 residues. Trimming took off 5 bases at V and 0 bases at J, with 11 bases between the two ends. CDR3 nucleotide sequence: TGTGCCAGCAGCATAGTCCGTAGCTCCTACAATGAGCAGTTCTTC. It is translated as CASSIVRSSYNEQFF.

CDR3 DNA: TGTGCCAGCATGTATGAGTACTCCTACAATGAGCAGTTCTTC. Protein: CASMYEYSYNEQFF. The V gene is TRBV7-9, the J gene TRBJ2-1; no definite D call. The germline V gene has CDR1 SEHNR and CDR2 FQNEAQ (reference sequence). CDR3 length: 14 residues. The V end was cut by 7 bases, the J end by 0 bases, with 10 bases between.

V gene TRBV30 combines with J gene TRBJ1-2, with D hard to call. V lost 1 base and J 4 bases, leaving 13 bases between the germline ends. From germline, CDR1 is GTSNPN and CDR2 SVGIG (reference sequence). CDR3 size: 14 residues. The CDR3 loop reads CAWSDQPGSYGYTF. The CDR3 nucleotides read TGTGCCTGGAGTGATCAACCGGGGTCCTATGGCTACACCTTC. The variable domain in full, with the rest retrieved from reference TRBV30 and TRBJ1-2, is SQTIHQWPATLVQPVGSPLSLECTVEGTSNPNLYWYRQAAGRGLQLLFYSVGIGQISSEVPQNLSASRPQDRQFILSSKKLLLSDSGFYLCAWSDQPGSYGYTFGSGTRLTVV.

The chain combines TRBV7-3 with TRBJ2-2, with 9 bases aligning to TRBD2. Germline values: CDR1 SGHTA, CDR2 FQGTGA. After removal of 0 bases from V and 6 bases from J, the junction contained 5 bases not matched to a gene. CDR3 length: 16 amino acids. CDR3 coding DNA: TGTGCCAGCAGCTTAACGGGCGGGAGGGCCGCCGGGGAGCTGTTTTTT. This sequence encodes CASSLTGGRAAGELFF.

The chain couples TRBV19 to TRBJ2-2; D uncertain. Deletions cut 3 bases from V and 4 bases from J, with 9 bases between. The CDR3 spans 14 residues. CDR1 and CDR2 from the germline V gene are LNHDA and SQIVND (reference sequence). The CDR3 is CASSIRWSTGELFF. The CDR3 bases are TGTGCCAGTAGTATCCGGTGGAGCACCGGGGAGCTGTTTTTT.

This chain joins TRBV18 and TRBJ1-5; TRBD1 might be the D (5 bases). The CDR3 length is 15 residues. V was cut by 6 bases and J by 2 bases, with 14 bases left in between. The germline CDR1 and CDR2 sequences are KGHSH and LQKENI. CDR3 sequence: CASSEGVVGNQPQHF. CDR3 DNA sequence: TGTGCCAGCTCTGAAGGGGTAGTGGGCAATCAGCCCCAGCATTTT.

The chain carries TRBV7-8 and TRBJ2-1; TRBD2 is a possible D gene (5 bases). V was clipped by 5 bases and J by 8 bases, with 7 bases between them. Germline V gene data show CDR1 as SGHVS and CDR2 as FQNEAQ. CDR3 length: 11 residues. The CDR3 is CASSRGYEQFF. The CDR3 nucleotides are TGTGCCAGCAGCCGCGGGTATGAGCAGTTCTTC.

The chain carries TRBV18 and TRBJ1-2; D is ambiguous. Per the germline V gene, CDR1 is KGHSH and CDR2 is LQKENI. Deletions cut 5 bases from V and 7 bases from J, with 14 bases between. This CDR3 has 13 residues. CDR3 in amino acids: CASSASQNGGYTF. Written as DNA, the CDR3 is TGTGCCAGCTCAGCGTCTCAAAACGGTGGCTACACCTTC.

The chain uses TRBV24-1 and TRBJ1-3, with D perhaps matching TRBD1 (5 bases). Germline CDR1 KGHDR, CDR2 SFDVKD. The CDR3 length is 15 residues. The V gene lost 4 bases and the J gene lost 5 bases, with 14 bases spanning the gap. CDR3 region: CATSEGAEWRNTIYF. The CDR3 nucleotides are TGTGCCACCAGTGAAGGGGCAGAGTGGAGAAACACCATATATTTT.